The 2 T cell receptor beta chains presented below share a single source sample, sequenced in a study of T cells after yellow fever vaccination. TCRdb passed the 5' RACE reads through MiXCR, listing each CDR3 protein once. In the table there are 500,000 to 700,000 distinct CDR3 sequences, about a fifth of which are singletons. Here the sequenced sample was PBMCs, taken 15 days after the yellow fever booster vaccination. The origin of the receptors is a man under 40 who received the YFV17D yellow fever vaccine.

The CDR3 DNA reads TGCAGTGCCCGCGACCGCCCGGGAAACGAGCAGTACTTC. Its protein is CSARDRPGNEQYF. This chain links TRBV20-1 with TRBJ2-7; tentative D call: TRBD2 (5 bases). V shed 6 bases and J shed 5 bases, with 17 bases lying between them. Germline V gene lookup returns CDR1 DFQATT and CDR2 SNEGSKA (reference sequence). The CDR3 loop spans 13 amino acids.

The V and J genes are TRBV5-1 and TRBJ1-1; D uncertain. The ends were cut back, 0 bases at V and 0 bases at J, with 9 bases in the middle. Germline V lookup: CDR1 SGHRS, CDR2 YFSETQ. The CDR3 is 15 amino acids. This CDR3 is CASSLDPSLNTEAFF. CDR3 coding DNA: TGCGCCAGCAGCTTGGACCCAAGCTTGAACACTGAAGCTTTCTTT.